The clone carrying this TCR beta chain was picked up many times. Its antigen remains unidentified. These data come from a study of T cell repertoires in cytomegalovirus infection. TCRdb re-called the reads through MiXCR, storing one row per CDR3 protein. The sample yields roughly 860,000 distinct CDR3 sequences, less than 35% seen once. The germline CDR1 and CDR2 sequences are SGHVS and FNYEAQ. CDR3 length equals 14 residues. Trimming took 5 bases from V and 4 from J; bases not matched to a gene: 7. The TCR was taken from a human donor in good health (CMV status not recorded). Some clones in this sample may be carry-over from other donors' samples. Source: cultured CD8+ T cells from PBMCs, taken from culture after CMV antigen stimulation. The gene calls are TRBV7-6 and TRBJ2-7, with 8 bases matching TRBD1. CDR3 amino acids: CASSPRQGTYEQYF. DNA for the CDR3: TGTGCCAGCAGCCCCAGACAGGGGACGTACGAGCAGTACTTC.